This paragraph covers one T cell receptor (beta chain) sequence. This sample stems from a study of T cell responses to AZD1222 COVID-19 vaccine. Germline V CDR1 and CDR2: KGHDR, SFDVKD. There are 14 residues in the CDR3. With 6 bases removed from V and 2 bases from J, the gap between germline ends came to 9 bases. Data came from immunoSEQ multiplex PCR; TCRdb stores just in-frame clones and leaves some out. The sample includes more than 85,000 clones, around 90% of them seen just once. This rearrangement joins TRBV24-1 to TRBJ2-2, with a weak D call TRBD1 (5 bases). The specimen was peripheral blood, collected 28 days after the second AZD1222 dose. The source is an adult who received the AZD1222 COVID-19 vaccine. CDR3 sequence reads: CATSPQVNTGELFF. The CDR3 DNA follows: TGTGCCACCAGTCCACAGGTTAACACCGGGGAGCTGTTTTTT.